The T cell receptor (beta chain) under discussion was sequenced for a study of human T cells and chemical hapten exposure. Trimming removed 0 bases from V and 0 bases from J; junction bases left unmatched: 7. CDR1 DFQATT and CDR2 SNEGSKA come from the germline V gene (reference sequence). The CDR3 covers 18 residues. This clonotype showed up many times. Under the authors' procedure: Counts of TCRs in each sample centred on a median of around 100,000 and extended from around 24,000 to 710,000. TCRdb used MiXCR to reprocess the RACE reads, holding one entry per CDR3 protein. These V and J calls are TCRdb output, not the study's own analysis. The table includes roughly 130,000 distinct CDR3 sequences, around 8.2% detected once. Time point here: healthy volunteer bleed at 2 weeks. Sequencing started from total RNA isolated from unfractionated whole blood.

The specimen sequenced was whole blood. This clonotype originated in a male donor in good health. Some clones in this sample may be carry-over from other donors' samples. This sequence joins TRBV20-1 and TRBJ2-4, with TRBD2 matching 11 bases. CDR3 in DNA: TGCAGTGCTAGAGACCTTTTAGGACTAGCGGGAGCCAAAAACATTCAGTACTTC. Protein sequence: CSARDLLGLAGAKNIQYF.